This paragraph covers one T cell receptor beta chain sequence. A split of CD4+ cells into CD45RA+ naive and CD45RA-negative memory subsets was performed. Assay execution took place at the deep level. 200 to 250 ng DNA, tens of thousands of T cell genomes, went into each sorted-subset replicate PCR. Assay used: immunoSEQ multiplex PCR; TCRdb lists only in-frame clones, some missing. There are millions of clones in the sample; approximately 90% occur only once, and under 0.15% lies in the top ten. The CDR3 has 13 residues. V was pared by 3 bases and J by 7 bases, with 3 bases of the junction left unmatched. Germline V gives CDR1 MDHEN, CDR2 SYDVKM. This sample stems from a study of shared clonotypes between healthy human individuals. Study summary: Per-donor plates numbered three CD4 naive, three CD4 memory, two CD8 naive and one CD8 memory.

Sequencing input: naive CD4+ T cells sorted from blood. Noted subset: CD45RA+ positively selected. The receptor was derived from a man aged 18 to 30 in good health. The V call is TRBV28, the J call TRBJ2-1, with 7 bases identical to TRBD1. In DNA form, the CDR3 reads TGTGCCAGCAGTTTTACAGGGGCGAATGAGCAGTTCTTC. The encoded protein is CASSFTGANEQFF.